A selection of T cell receptor beta chains follows, all from one sample in a study of blood T cell repertoires in COVID-19. Generated by immunoSEQ multiplex PCR, the TCRdb table keeps only in-frame clones and is missing some. The data show around 460,000 clones, approximately 90% seen once. The sample comprised peripheral blood. Source of these receptors: a man between 18 and 35 years old with COVID-19, enrolled during active disease. CDR3s include the opening cysteine and the closing phenylalanine or tryptophan. Fields, in order: V gene, J gene, CDR3 length, clone size, D gene, CDR3 protein, CDR3 DNA. D genes are given only for firm matches. Only some rows state a clone size, as once, few, many or a class for expanded clones.

V: TRBV11-3; J: TRBJ1-5; length: 15; size: -; D: TRBD1; CDR3: CASSLGTGVGQPQHF; DNA: TGTGCCAGCAGCCTAGGGACAGGGGTAGGTCAGCCCCAGCATTTT
V: TRBV5-1; J: TRBJ2-6; length: 16; size: -; D: -; CDR3: CASSLGAYSGANVLTF; DNA: TGCGCCAGCAGCTTGGGGGCGTACTCTGGGGCCAACGTCCTGACTTTC
V: TRBV4-1; J: TRBJ2-5; length: 13; size: few; D: -; CDR3: CASSQVEQETQYF; DNA: TGCGCCAGCAGCCAGGTAGAACAAGAGACCCAGTACTTC
V: TRBV5-1; J: TRBJ2-2; length: 17; size: -; D: -; CDR3: CASGRSGGNTNTGELFF; DNA: TGCGCCAGCGGACGGTCAGGGGGGAACACAAACACCGGGGAGCTGTTTTTT
V: TRBV19; J: TRBJ1-2; length: 14; size: -; D: TRBD1; CDR3: CASSLGQGVHGYTF; DNA: TGTGCCAGTAGTCTGGGACAGGGGGTACATGGCTACACCTTC
V: TRBV7-2; J: TRBJ1-4; length: 16; size: -; D: TRBD1; CDR3: CASSPVGGTGLGKLFF; DNA: TGTGCCAGCAGCCCTGTAGGCGGGACAGGGTTGGGGAAACTGTTTTTT
V: TRBV5-6; J: TRBJ2-7; length: 12; size: -; D: -; CDR3: CASSSSSYEQYF; DNA: TGTGCCAGCAGCTCGAGCTCCTACGAGCAGTACTTC
V: TRBV6-1; J: TRBJ2-7; length: 15; size: -; D: -; CDR3: CASSENSWAGYEQYF; DNA: TGTGCCAGCAGTGAAAACTCTTGGGCAGGCTACGAGCAGTACTTC
V: TRBV5-1; J: TRBJ2-1; length: 15; size: -; D: -; CDR3: CASMPGLAPNNEQFF; DNA: TGCGCCAGCATGCCGGGGCTAGCGCCGAACAATGAGCAGTTCTTC
V: TRBV7-9; J: TRBJ1-1; length: 13; size: -; D: -; CDR3: CASSGWRDTEAFF; DNA: TGTGCCAGCAGCGGATGGAGGGACACTGAAGCTTTCTTT
V: TRBV3-1/TRBV3-2; J: TRBJ2-1; length: 16; size: -; D: TRBD2; CDR3: CASSSTGTRHINEQFF; DNA: TGTGCCAGCAGCTCCACGGGGACTAGGCACATCAATGAGCAGTTCTTC
V: TRBV19; J: TRBJ2-1; length: 14; size: -; D: TRBD1; CDR3: CASSQGGAYNEQFF; DNA: TGTGCCAGTAGTCAAGGGGGCGCGTACAATGAGCAGTTCTTC
V: TRBV7-8; J: TRBJ2-5; length: 15; size: -; D: TRBD2; CDR3: CASSLVGAGEETQYF; DNA: TGTGCCAGCAGCTTAGTTGGAGCGGGAGAGGAGACCCAGTACTTC
V: TRBV27; J: TRBJ2-7; length: 15; size: -; D: TRBD2; CDR3: CASSPWASGSYEQYF; DNA: TGTGCCAGCAGCCCGTGGGCTAGCGGGAGTTACGAGCAGTACTTC
V: TRBV27; J: TRBJ2-6; length: 15; size: once; D: -; CDR3: CASSLRAAGANVLTF; DNA: TGTGCCAGCTCACTGAGGGCAGCTGGGGCCAACGTCCTGACTTTC
V: TRBV29-1; J: TRBJ1-2; length: 16; size: -; D: TRBD1; CDR3: CSVEISGTGGAYGYTF; DNA: TGCAGCGTTGAAATCTCCGGGACAGGGGGCGCTTATGGCTACACCTTC
V: TRBV3-1/TRBV3-2; J: TRBJ2-5; length: 13; size: -; D: -; CDR3: CASSQDSRETQYF; DNA: TGTGCCAGCAGCCAAGACTCGCGAGAGACCCAGTACTTC
V: TRBV5-1; J: TRBJ2-1; length: 13; size: -; D: -; CDR3: CASSLQPGNEQFF; DNA: TGCGCCAGCAGCTTGCAACCGGGAAATGAGCAGTTCTTC
V: TRBV5-1; J: TRBJ2-7; length: 15; size: -; D: TRBD2; CDR3: CASSWTSGRSYEQYF; DNA: TGCGCCAGCAGCTGGACTAGCGGGAGGTCCTACGAGCAGTACTTC
V: TRBV10-3; J: TRBJ2-7; length: 16; size: -; D: TRBD1; CDR3: CAISPSLTGGEYEQYF; DNA: TGTGCCATCAGTCCTAGCCTTACAGGGGGCGAATACGAGCAGTACTTC
V: TRBV29-1; J: TRBJ2-3; length: 13; size: once; D: -; CDR3: CSLLQGGTDTQYF; DNA: TGCAGCCTATTACAGGGCGGCACAGATACGCAGTATTTT
V: TRBV4-1; J: TRBJ2-7; length: 15; size: -; D: TRBD1; CDR3: CASSQGTGSLGEQYF; DNA: TGCGCCAGCAGCCAAGGGACAGGCTCCCTGGGCGAGCAGTACTTC
V: TRBV10-2; J: TRBJ2-5; length: 13; size: -; D: TRBD1; CDR3: CASTSDRGQTQYF; DNA: TGCGCCAGCACCTCGGACAGGGGGCAGACCCAGTACTTC
V: TRBV6-6; J: TRBJ2-5; length: 13; size: -; D: TRBD2; CDR3: CASSYAGEETQYF; DNA: TGTGCCAGCAGTTATGCGGGGGAAGAGACCCAGTACTTC
V: TRBV5-1; J: TRBJ2-1; length: 18; size: -; D: -; CDR3: CASSSDLIAELSYNEQFF; DNA: TGCGCCAGCAGCTCGGACCTAATAGCGGAGCTCTCCTACAATGAGCAGTTCTTC
V: TRBV4-1; J: TRBJ2-1; length: 16; size: -; D: -; CDR3: CASSPIVGSSYNEQFF; DNA: TGCGCCAGCAGCCCAATCGTCGGGAGCTCCTACAATGAGCAGTTCTTC
V: TRBV15; J: TRBJ2-2; length: 14; size: -; D: TRBD2; CDR3: CATSLGLASGELFF; DNA: TGTGCCACCAGCCTGGGACTAGCTTCCGGGGAGCTGTTTTTT
V: TRBV9; J: TRBJ2-7; length: 14; size: -; D: TRBD1; CDR3: CASSPGQIAYEQYF; DNA: TGTGCCAGCAGCCCGGGACAGATCGCCTACGAGCAGTACTTC
V: TRBV9; J: TRBJ1-1; length: 13; size: -; D: -; CDR3: CASSTGMNTEAFF; DNA: TGTGCCAGCAGTACGGGGATGAACACTGAAGCTTTCTTT
V: TRBV7-9; J: TRBJ2-7; length: 12; size: -; D: -; CDR3: CASSSDTYEQYF; DNA: TGTGCCAGCAGTTCGGACACCTACGAGCAGTACTTC
V: TRBV7-9; J: TRBJ1-2; length: 16; size: -; D: -; CDR3: CASSLDGGVRNYGYTF; DNA: TGTGCCAGCAGCTTAGATGGGGGGGTCAGGAACTATGGCTACACCTTC
V: TRBV7-8; J: TRBJ2-5; length: 17; size: -; D: TRBD2; CDR3: CASSLLAGGTYQETQYF; DNA: TGTGCCAGCAGCTTATTAGCGGGAGGGACTTACCAAGAGACCCAGTACTTC
V: TRBV28; J: TRBJ1-5; length: 15; size: -; D: TRBD1; CDR3: CASSAVGQGMEPQHF; DNA: TGTGCCAGCAGCGCCGTAGGACAGGGAATGGAGCCCCAGCATTTT
V: TRBV4-2; J: TRBJ2-7; length: 16; size: -; D: TRBD2; CDR3: CASSQAGTSGGAEQYF; DNA: TGTGCCAGCAGCCAAGCCGGGACTAGCGGAGGAGCCGAGCAGTACTTC
V: TRBV24-1; J: TRBJ1-6; length: 14; size: -; D: TRBD1; CDR3: CATRTRTGRSPLHF; DNA: TGTGCCACCAGGACACGGACAGGGCGATCACCCCTCCACTTT
V: TRBV25-1; J: TRBJ1-1; length: 16; size: -; D: -; CDR3: CASSEEGHTMNTEAFF; DNA: TGTGCCAGCAGTGAAGAGGGACATACCATGAACACTGAAGCTTTCTTT
V: TRBV24-1; J: TRBJ2-5; length: 19; size: -; D: TRBD2; CDR3: CATSDLPSGRPQNQETQYF; DNA: TGTGCCACCAGTGACCTACCTAGCGGGAGGCCCCAGAACCAAGAGACCCAGTACTTC
V: TRBV5-4; J: TRBJ1-2; length: 13; size: -; D: -; CDR3: CASSLEGVYGYTF; DNA: TGTGCCAGCAGCTTAGAGGGGGTATATGGCTACACCTTC
V: TRBV7-9; J: TRBJ1-3; length: 15; size: few; D: -; CDR3: CASSPDRHSGNTIYF; DNA: TGTGCCAGCAGTCCCGACAGACACTCTGGAAACACCATATATTTT
V: TRBV13; J: TRBJ2-7; length: 15; size: -; D: TRBD2; CDR3: CASSLFLAGSGEQYF; DNA: TGTGCCAGCAGCTTATTTTTAGCGGGCTCGGGGGAGCAGTACTTC
V: TRBV6-6; J: TRBJ1-1; length: 15; size: -; D: -; CDR3: CASSYSDRPNTEAFF; DNA: TGTGCCAGCAGTTACTCGGACAGACCGAACACTGAAGCTTTCTTT
V: TRBV4-2; J: TRBJ2-1; length: 16; size: -; D: -; CDR3: CASSRQVLSSYNEQFF; DNA: TGTGCCAGCAGCCGACAGGTTTTGAGCTCCTACAATGAGCAGTTCTTC
V: TRBV10-2; J: TRBJ2-3; length: 12; size: few; D: TRBD2; CDR3: CASMLGGGSQYF; DNA: TGCGCCAGCATGTTGGGGGGGGGTTCGCAGTATTTT
V: TRBV28; J: TRBJ2-3; length: 18; size: -; D: TRBD2; CDR3: CASSLPSGRAVGTDTQYF; DNA: TGTGCCAGCAGTTTACCTAGCGGGAGGGCCGTGGGCACAGATACGCAGTATTTT
V: TRBV3-1/TRBV3-2; J: TRBJ2-7; length: 15; size: -; D: TRBD2; CDR3: CASSQASGGAYEQYF; DNA: TGTGCCAGCAGCCAAGCTAGCGGGGGGGCCTACGAGCAGTACTTC
V: TRBV15; J: TRBJ2-5; length: 17; size: -; D: -; CDR3: CATSRDPMTTNGETQYF; DNA: TGTGCCACCAGCAGAGATCCCATGACTACAAACGGGGAGACCCAGTACTTC
V: TRBV11-1; J: TRBJ2-7; length: 14; size: -; D: -; CDR3: CASSFGGLGYEQYF; DNA: TGTGCCAGCAGCTTTGGCGGTCTGGGCTACGAGCAGTACTTC
V: TRBV7-7; J: TRBJ2-3; length: 16; size: -; D: TRBD2; CDR3: CASSLAGTSSTDTQYF; DNA: TGTGCTAGCAGCTTAGCGGGAACTAGCAGCACAGATACGCAGTATTTT
V: TRBV30; J: TRBJ1-1; length: 15; size: -; D: -; CDR3: CAGGRMGAENTEAFF; DNA: TGTGCCGGAGGTCGGATGGGGGCGGAGAACACTGAAGCTTTCTTT
V: TRBV19; J: TRBJ2-3; length: 12; size: -; D: -; CDR3: CASSIGGDTQYF; DNA: TGTGCCAGTAGTATCGGAGGGGATACGCAGTATTTT
V: TRBV11-3; J: TRBJ2-2; length: 16; size: -; D: TRBD2; CDR3: CASSSSGPTNTGELFF; DNA: TGTGCCAGCAGCTCTAGCGGGCCCACGAACACCGGGGAGCTGTTTTTT
V: TRBV11-3; J: TRBJ1-2; length: 13; size: -; D: -; CDR3: CASSSNRAFGYTF; DNA: TGTGCCAGCAGCTCCAACAGGGCCTTTGGCTACACCTTC